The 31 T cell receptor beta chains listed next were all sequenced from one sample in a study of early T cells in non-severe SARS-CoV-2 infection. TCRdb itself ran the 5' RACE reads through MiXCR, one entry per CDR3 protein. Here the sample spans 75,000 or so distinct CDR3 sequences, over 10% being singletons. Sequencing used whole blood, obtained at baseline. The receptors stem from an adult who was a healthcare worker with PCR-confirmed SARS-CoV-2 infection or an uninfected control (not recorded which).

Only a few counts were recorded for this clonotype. CDR3 loop: CASRAVARLTDTQYF. As DNA, the CDR3 is TGTGCCAGTCGGGCCGTGGCCAGACTCACAGATACGCAGTATTTT. V is TRBV11-2 and J is TRBJ2-3, with D unresolved. The V end was cut by 9 bases, the J end by 2 bases, with 18 bases between. CDR1 and CDR2 from the germline V gene are SGHAT and FQNNGV. This CDR3 has 15 residues.

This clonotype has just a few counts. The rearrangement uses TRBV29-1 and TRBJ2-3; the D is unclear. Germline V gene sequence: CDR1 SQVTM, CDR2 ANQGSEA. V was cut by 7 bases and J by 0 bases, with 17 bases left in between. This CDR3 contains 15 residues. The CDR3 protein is CSAVGKGISTDTQYF. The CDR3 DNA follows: TGCAGCGCCGTCGGCAAAGGGATTAGCACAGATACGCAGTATTTT.

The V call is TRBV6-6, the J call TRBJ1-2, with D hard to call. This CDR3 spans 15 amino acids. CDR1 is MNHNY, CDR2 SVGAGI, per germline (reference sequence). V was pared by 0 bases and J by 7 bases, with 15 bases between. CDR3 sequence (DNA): TGTGCCAGCAGTTACTCGAAAGAGGGTGCAGCTGGCTACACCTTC. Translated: CASSYSKEGAAGYTF.

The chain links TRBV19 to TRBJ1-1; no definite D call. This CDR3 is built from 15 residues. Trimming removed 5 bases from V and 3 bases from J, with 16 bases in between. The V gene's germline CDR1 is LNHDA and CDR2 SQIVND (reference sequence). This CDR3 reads CASSATRGWDTEAFF. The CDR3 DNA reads TGTGCCAGTAGTGCCACCCGTGGCTGGGACACTGAAGCTTTCTTT.

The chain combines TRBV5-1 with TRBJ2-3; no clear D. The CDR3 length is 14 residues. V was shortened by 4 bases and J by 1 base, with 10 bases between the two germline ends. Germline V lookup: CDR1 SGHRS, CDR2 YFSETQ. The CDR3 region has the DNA TGCGCCAGCAGCGGGTTTCTAGGCACAGATACGCAGTATTTT. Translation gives CASSGFLGTDTQYF.

For the CDR3, the DNA is TGCAGTGCTAGAGATCCCACGGAATCCGCCGGGGAGCTGTTTTTT. It translates to CSARDPTESAGELFF. This sequence joins TRBV20-1 and TRBJ2-2, with D uncertain. Germline lookup yields CDR1 DFQATT and CDR2 SNEGSKA (reference sequence). CDR3 length equals 15 residues. V lost 0 bases and J lost 6, with 14 bases in between.

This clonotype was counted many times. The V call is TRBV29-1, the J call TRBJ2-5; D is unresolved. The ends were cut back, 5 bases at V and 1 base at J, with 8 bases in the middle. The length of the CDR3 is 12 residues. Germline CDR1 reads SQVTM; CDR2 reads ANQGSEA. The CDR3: CSVWGIQETQYF. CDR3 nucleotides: TGCAGCGTTTGGGGAATCCAAGAGACCCAGTACTTC. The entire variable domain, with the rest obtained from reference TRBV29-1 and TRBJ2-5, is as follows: SAVISQKPSRDICQRGTSLTIQCQVDSQVTMMFWYRQQPGQSLTLIATANQGSEATYESGFVIDKFPISRPNLTFSTLTVSNMSPEDSSIYLCSVWGIQETQYFGPGTRLLVL.

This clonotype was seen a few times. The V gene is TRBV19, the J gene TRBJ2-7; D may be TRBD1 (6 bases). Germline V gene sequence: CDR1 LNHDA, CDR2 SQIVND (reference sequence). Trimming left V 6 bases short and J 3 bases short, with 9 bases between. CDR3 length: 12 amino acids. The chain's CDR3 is CASRQGDYEQYF. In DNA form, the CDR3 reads TGTGCCAGTAGACAGGGTGACTACGAGCAGTACTTC.

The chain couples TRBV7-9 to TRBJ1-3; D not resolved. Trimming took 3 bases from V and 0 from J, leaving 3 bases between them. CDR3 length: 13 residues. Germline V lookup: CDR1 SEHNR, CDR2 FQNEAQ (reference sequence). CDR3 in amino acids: CASSLGSGNTIYF. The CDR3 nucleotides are TGTGCCAGCAGCTTGGGCTCTGGAAACACCATATATTTT.

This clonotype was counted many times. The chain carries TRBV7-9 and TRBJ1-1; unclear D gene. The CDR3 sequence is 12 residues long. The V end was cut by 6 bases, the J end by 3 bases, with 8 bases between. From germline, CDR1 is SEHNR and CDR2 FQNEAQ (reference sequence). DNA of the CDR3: TGTGCCAGCAGTAACGCGGACACTGAAGCTTTCTTT. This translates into CASSNADTEAFF.

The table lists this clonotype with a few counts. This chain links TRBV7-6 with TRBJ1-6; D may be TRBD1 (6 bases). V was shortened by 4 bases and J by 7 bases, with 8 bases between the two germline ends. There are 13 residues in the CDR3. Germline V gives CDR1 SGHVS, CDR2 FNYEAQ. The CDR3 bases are TGTGCCAGCAGCTCCACAGGGAATTCACCCCTCCACTTT. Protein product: CASSSTGNSPLHF. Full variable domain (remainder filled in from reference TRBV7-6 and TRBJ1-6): GAGVSQSPRYKVTKRGQDVALRCDPISGHVSLYWYRQALGQGPEFLTYFNYEAQQDKSGLPNDRFSAERPEGSISTLTIQRTEQRDSAMYRCASSSTGNSPLHFGNGTRLTVT.

The CDR3 DNA sequence: TGTGCCAGCAGCTTAGGTCCAGGATTTAACTATGGCTACACCTTC. This codes for CASSLGPGFNYGYTF. The gene calls are TRBV7-2 and TRBJ1-2; no clear D. V lost 1 base, J lost 1 base, and 10 bases lay in between. The germline gives CDR1 SGHTA, CDR2 FQGNSA. The CDR3 has 15 residues.

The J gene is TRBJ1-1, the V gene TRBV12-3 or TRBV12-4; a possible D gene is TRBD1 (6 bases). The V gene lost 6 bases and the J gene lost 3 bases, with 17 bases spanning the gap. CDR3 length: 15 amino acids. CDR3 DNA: TGTGCCAGCAGGACCTCGACAGGATTCCACACTGAAGCTTTCTTT. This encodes CASRTSTGFHTEAFF.

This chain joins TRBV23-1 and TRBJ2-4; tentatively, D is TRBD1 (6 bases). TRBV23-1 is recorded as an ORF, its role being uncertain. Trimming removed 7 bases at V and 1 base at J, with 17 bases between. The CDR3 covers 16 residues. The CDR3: CASTTGPRGAKNIQYF. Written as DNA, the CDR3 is TGCGCCAGCACGACAGGTCCGAGGGGTGCCAAAAACATTCAGTACTTC.

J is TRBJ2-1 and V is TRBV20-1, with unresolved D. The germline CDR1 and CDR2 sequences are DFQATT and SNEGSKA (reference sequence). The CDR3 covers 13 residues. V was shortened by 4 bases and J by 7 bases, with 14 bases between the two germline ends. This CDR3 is CSAKVSIPNEQFF. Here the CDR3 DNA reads TGCAGTGCTAAAGTCTCAATCCCTAATGAGCAGTTCTTC.

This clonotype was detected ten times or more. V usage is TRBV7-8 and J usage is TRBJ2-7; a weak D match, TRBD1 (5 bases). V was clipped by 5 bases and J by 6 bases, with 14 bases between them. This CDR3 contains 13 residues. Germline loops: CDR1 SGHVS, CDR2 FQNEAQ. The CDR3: CASSLQDISEQYF. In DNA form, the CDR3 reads TGTGCCAGCAGCCTACAGGATATTAGCGAGCAGTACTTC.

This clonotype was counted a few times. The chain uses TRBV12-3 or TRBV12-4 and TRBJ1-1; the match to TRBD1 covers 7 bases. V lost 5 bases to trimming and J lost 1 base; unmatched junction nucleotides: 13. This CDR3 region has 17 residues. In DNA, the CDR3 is TGTGCCAGCAGTCCATCAACGGGACAGTTTGCGAACACTGAAGCTTTCTTT. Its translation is CASSPSTGQFANTEAFF.

The CDR3 spells CSAHLRYGQGLNTEAFF. The CDR3 DNA follows: TGCAGTGCTCACCTGAGATATGGACAGGGTTTGAACACTGAAGCTTTCTTT. The V and J genes are TRBV20-1 and TRBJ1-1; 8 bases are a match to TRBD1. CDR1 DFQATT and CDR2 SNEGSKA come from the germline V gene (reference sequence). Germline trimming cut 5 bases from V and 0 bases from J; bases unmatched to any gene: 14. The CDR3 is made up of 17 amino acids.

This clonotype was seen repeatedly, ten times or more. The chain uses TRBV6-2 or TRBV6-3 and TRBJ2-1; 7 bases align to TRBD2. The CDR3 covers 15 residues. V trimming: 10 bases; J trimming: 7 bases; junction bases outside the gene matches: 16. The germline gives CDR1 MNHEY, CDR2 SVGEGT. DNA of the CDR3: TGTGCCACTCGGGGACCTGGTGCTAGCGGAAATGAGCAGTTCTTC. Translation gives CATRGPGASGNEQFF.

The CDR3 sequence: CASSQVVYEQYF. In DNA, the CDR3 is TGTGCCAGCAGCCAAGTAGTCTACGAGCAGTACTTC. The rearrangement uses TRBV3-1 and TRBJ2-7; D remains unclear. The CDR3 is 12 residues long. V lost 1 base and J 3 bases, leaving 4 bases between the germline ends. CDR1 is LGHDT, CDR2 YNNKEL, per germline (reference sequence).

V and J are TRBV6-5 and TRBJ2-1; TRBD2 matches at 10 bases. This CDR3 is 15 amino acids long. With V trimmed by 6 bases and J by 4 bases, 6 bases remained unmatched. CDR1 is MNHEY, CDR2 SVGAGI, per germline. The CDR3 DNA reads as TGTGCCAGCAGCCCCGGGACTAGCGTATACAATGAGCAGTTCTTC. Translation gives CASSPGTSVYNEQFF.

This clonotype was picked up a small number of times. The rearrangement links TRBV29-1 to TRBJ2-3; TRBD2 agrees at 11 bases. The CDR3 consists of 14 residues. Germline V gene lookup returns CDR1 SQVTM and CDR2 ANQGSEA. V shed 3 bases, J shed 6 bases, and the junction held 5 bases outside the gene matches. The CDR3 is CSVEATSGTDTQYF. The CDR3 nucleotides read TGCAGCGTTGAGGCGACTAGCGGGACGGATACGCAGTATTTT.

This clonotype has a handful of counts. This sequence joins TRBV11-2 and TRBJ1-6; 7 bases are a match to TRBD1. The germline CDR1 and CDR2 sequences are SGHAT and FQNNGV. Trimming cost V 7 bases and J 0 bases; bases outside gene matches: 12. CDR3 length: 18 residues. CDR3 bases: TGTGCCAGCACCCCCCAGACAGGGTTGAGCTCCTATAATTCACCCCTCCACTTT. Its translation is CASTPQTGLSSYNSPLHF. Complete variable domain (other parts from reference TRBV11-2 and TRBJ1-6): EAGVAQSPRYKIIEKRQSVAFWCNPISGHATLYWYQQILGQGPKLLIQFQNNGVVDDSQLPKDRFSAERLKGVDSTLKIQPAKLEDSAVYLCASTPQTGLSSYNSPLHFGNGTRLTVT.

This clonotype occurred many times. For the CDR3, the DNA is TGTGCCAGCAGCCAGAGTGGAGGGGTGAGGAACGAGCAGTACTTC. Protein: CASSQSGGVRNEQYF. This chain joins TRBV11-2 and TRBJ2-7, with a weak D call TRBD2 (6 bases). V was cut by 5 bases and J by 5 bases, with 19 bases left in between. CDR3 length: 15 amino acids. The V gene's germline CDR1 is SGHAT and CDR2 FQNNGV.

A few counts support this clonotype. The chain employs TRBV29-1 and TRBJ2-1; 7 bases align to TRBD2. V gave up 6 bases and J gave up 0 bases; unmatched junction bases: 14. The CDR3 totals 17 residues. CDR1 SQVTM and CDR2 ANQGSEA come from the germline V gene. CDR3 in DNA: TGCAGCGTCACACCTAAGACTAGCCGGTACTCCTACAATGAGCAGTTCTTC. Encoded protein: CSVTPKTSRYSYNEQFF.

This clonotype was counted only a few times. The CDR3 DNA reads TGTGCCAGCAGTTTAGGGGCAATGGCGGTTGGATTGGAGACCCAGTACTTC. Translation: CASSLGAMAVGLETQYF. The chain uses TRBV12-3 or TRBV12-4 and TRBJ2-5; D remains ambiguous. The CDR3 loop spans 17 amino acids. Deletions cut 1 base from V and 5 bases from J, with 20 bases between.

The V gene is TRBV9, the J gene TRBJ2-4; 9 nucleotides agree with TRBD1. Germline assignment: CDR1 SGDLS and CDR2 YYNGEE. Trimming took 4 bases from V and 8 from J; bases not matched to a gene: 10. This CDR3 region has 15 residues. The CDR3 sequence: CASSRRADRGHIQYF. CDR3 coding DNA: TGTGCCAGCAGCCGTAGGGCGGACAGGGGACACATTCAGTACTTC.

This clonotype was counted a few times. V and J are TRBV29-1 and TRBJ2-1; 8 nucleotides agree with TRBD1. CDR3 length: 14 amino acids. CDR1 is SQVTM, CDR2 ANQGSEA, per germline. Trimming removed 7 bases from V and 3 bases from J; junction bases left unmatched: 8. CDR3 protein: CSAEPGGYYNEQFF. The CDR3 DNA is TGCAGCGCAGAGCCAGGGGGCTACTACAATGAGCAGTTCTTC.

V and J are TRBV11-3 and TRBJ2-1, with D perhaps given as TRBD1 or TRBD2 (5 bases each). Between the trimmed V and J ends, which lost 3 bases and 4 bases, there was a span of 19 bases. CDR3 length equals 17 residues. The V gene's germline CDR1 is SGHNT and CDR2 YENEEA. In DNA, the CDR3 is TGTGCCAGCAGCTTCCTGACGAGAGGGGTTTTGTACAATGAGCAGTTCTTC. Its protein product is CASSFLTRGVLYNEQFF.

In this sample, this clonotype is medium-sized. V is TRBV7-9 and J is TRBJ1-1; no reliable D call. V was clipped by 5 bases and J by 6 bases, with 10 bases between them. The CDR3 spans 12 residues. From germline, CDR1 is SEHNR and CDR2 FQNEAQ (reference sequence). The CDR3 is CASSHQSAEAFF. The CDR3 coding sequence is TGTGCCAGCAGCCACCAGTCCGCTGAAGCTTTCTTT. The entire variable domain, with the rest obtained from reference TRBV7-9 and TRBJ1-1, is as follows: DTGVSQNPRHKITKRGQNVTFRCDPISEHNRLYWYRQTLGQGPEFLTYFQNEAQLEKSRLLSDRFSAERPKGSFSTLEIQRTEQGDSAMYLCASSHQSAEAFFGQGTRLTVV.

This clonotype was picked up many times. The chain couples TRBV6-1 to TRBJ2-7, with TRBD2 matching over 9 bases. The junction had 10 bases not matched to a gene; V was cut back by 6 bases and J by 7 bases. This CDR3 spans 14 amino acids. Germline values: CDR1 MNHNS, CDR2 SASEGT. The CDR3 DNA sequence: TGTGCCAGCAGAACGGCGGGAGGGCCAAGGGAGCAGTACTTC. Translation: CASRTAGGPREQYF.